This T cell receptor (beta chain) was sequenced during a study of blood T cell repertoires in COVID-19 (dated by TCRdb to the early 2020s). Describing the broader study: Samples from collaborators originated in the United States, Italy and Spain and spanned both the acute and convalescent phases of COVID-19. The prospective study material was composed of cDNA or gDNA derived from T cells, B-cell-depleted T cells, or PBMCs. The dataset comprised deeply sampled blood TCRbeta repertoires from subjects exposed to, actively infected with, or recovered from COVID-19. The repertoires were released in a freely available public database intended as a resource for research on the immune response to SARS-CoV-2. The samples were drawn from two sources: the first 160 participants of the ongoing ImmuneRACE study, and over 950 subjects contributed by 6 global collaborators. Nearly every sample came with metadata listing a de-identified subject ID, COVID-19 status, age in years and sex. Where available, HLA class I and class II types were taken from metadata supplied by the sample provider and were not determined by assay-based typing. What the authors observed across the whole study: The quantity of clinical and demographic metadata differed by source and by participant and was supplied without curation.

TCRbeta CDR3 regions were amplified from genomic DNA using the immunoSEQ Assay, a bias-controlled multiplex PCR. Per the source publication's procedure: The number of nucleated cells in each sample was estimated from the amplification of reference gene primers within the assay. Sequence reads were collapsed and filtered to measure the absolute abundance of every unique TCRbeta CDR3 rearrangement. For each sample, productive Simpson clonality was calculated as the square root of Simpson's diversity index across productive rearrangements. Drawn from immuneACCESS, this table holds only the in-frame rearrangements with V and J called that TCRdb kept. Clones are partly lost; checked studies trace under half to an unresolved V gene and leave the rest unexplained. V and J calls and clone size are given by that table; D and trimming were obtained from the DNA. The sample has about 70,000 clones on record, around nine tenths of them singletons. The ten largest clones add up to roughly 11% of the sample.

The germline V gene sets CDR1 to MDHEN and CDR2 to SYDVKM. V is cut by 3 bases and J by 2 bases, and the space between the germline ends is 6 bases. Including the terminal cysteine and phenylalanine, the CDR3 comprises 13 residues. Just CDR3 DNA is preserved here, 39 bases in frame from base 1. Collaborating institutions collected whole blood in K2EDTA tubes following their own protocols. For TCRbeta analysis, collaborators shipped samples as frozen whole blood, isolated PBMCs, or DNA extracted from either of those sample types. As for this clone: No cognate antigen has been identified for it. No much larger clone is present one base from it, and per-base qualities are unavailable.

This TCR came from a woman aged 18-35 years with acute or convalescent COVID-19. The V gene is TRBV28 and the J gene is TRBJ2-3, with the D gene uncertain. Sequenced: peripheral blood. The sequenced DNA is TGTGCCAGCAGTTTGGGCTACACAGATACGCAGTATTTT. It encodes CASSLGYTDTQYF.